Presented here are 12 T cell receptor beta chains from one specimen sequenced in a study of shared clonotypes between healthy human individuals. Method: immunoSEQ multiplex PCR; TCRdb's copy keeps in-frame clones and lacks some. The sample yields a few million clones, 85% to 95% seen once. Sequenced material: naive CD4+ T cells sorted from blood. Subset indicated: CD45RA+ positively selected. The receptors here all came from a man younger than 35 in good health.

The V call is TRBV5-1, the J call TRBJ2-3; D gene uncertain. The CDR3 consists of 16 residues. Germline V gives CDR1 SGHRS, CDR2 YFSETQ. Trimming removed 1 base from V and 2 bases from J, with 14 bases in between. The CDR3 spells CASSLRASGHTDTQYF. As DNA, the CDR3 is TGCGCCAGCAGCTTGAGGGCTAGTGGGCACACAGATACGCAGTATTTT. Together with reference TRBV5-1 and TRBJ2-3, the CDR3 gives the full variable domain: KAGVTQTPRYLIKTRGQQVTLSCSPISGHRSVSWYQQTPGQGLQFLFEYFSETQRNKGNFPGRFSGRQFSNSRSEMNVSTLELGDSALYLCASSLRASGHTDTQYFGPGTRLTVL.

This clone has a single count. The rearrangement links TRBV4-1 to TRBJ2-3, with TRBD1 identical over 9 bases. Trimming at V came to 4 bases and at J to 7 bases, leaving 9 bases not matched to a gene. Germline CDR1 is MGHRA and CDR2 is YSYEKL. The CDR3 has 15 residues. The DNA for the CDR3 is TGCGCCAGCAGCCGGGAACAGGGGGCTGGTAATACGCAGTATTTT. It yields the protein CASSREQGAGNTQYF.

The J gene is TRBJ2-7, the V gene TRBV5-6; TRBD1 matches at 9 bases. The germline CDR1 and CDR2 sequences are SGHDT and YYEEEE. V was clipped by 0 bases and J by 6 bases; unmatched bases: 4. CDR3 size: 14 residues. The CDR3 coding sequence is TGTGCCAGCAGCTTGGAGGACAGGGGATCCGAGCAGTACTTC. Its translation is CASSLEDRGSEQYF.

This sequence joins TRBV7-2 and TRBJ2-3, with D possibly matching TRBD2 (6 bases). The V gene lost 5 bases and the J gene lost 7 bases, with 16 bases spanning the gap. Looked up from germline, CDR1 is SGHTA and CDR2 is FQGNSA. The length of the CDR3 is 14 residues. The CDR3, as DNA: TGTGCCAGCAGCCCGCCAGCTCGCGGGAATACGCAGTATTTT. This codes for CASSPPARGNTQYF. Full variable domain (rest looked up from reference TRBV7-2 and TRBJ2-3): GAGVSQSPSNKVTEKGKDVELRCDPISGHTALYWYRQSLGQGLEFLIYFQGNSAPDKSGLPSDRFSAERTGGSVSTLTIQRTQQEDSAVYLCASSPPARGNTQYFGPGTRLTVL.

This clone was seen a single time. The V call is TRBV6-5, the J call TRBJ2-5; TRBD2 agrees at 8 bases. After removal of 6 bases from V and 5 bases from J, the junction contained 11 bases not matched to a gene. This CDR3 has 15 amino acids. CDR1 MNHEY and CDR2 SVGAGI come from the germline V gene. In DNA form, the CDR3 reads TGTGCCAGCAGGGGACTAGAGGGGGGGTCGGAGACCCAGTACTTC. Its protein is CASRGLEGGSETQYF.

J is TRBJ2-5 and V is TRBV11-2, with 10 positions matching TRBD2. CDR1 is SGHAT, CDR2 FQNNGV, per germline. This CDR3 is built from 15 residues. The J segment lost 4 bases and the V segment lost 1 base, leaving 3 bases of the junction unmatched. CDR3 amino acids: CASSLASGRIETQYF. CDR3 sequence (DNA): TGTGCCAGCAGCTTAGCTAGCGGGAGAATAGAGACCCAGTACTTC. The full variable domain, completed using reference TRBV11-2 and TRBJ2-5, is EAGVAQSPRYKIIEKRQSVAFWCNPISGHATLYWYQQILGQGPKLLIQFQNNGVVDDSQLPKDRFSAERLKGVDSTLKIQPAKLEDSAVYLCASSLASGRIETQYFGPGTRLLVL.

The gene calls are TRBV4-3 and TRBJ2-2; D is unresolved. The CDR3 sequence is 13 residues long. Looked up from germline, CDR1 is LGHNA and CDR2 is YSLEER. Trimming shortened V by 0 bases and J by 3 bases, and 2 bases separated the two germline ends. CDR3 protein: CASSQEDTGELFF. The DNA of the CDR3 is TGCGCCAGCAGCCAAGAGGACACCGGGGAGCTGTTTTTT.

The gene calls are TRBV4-1 and TRBJ1-1; D ambiguous. This CDR3 has 16 residues. The ends were cut back, 4 bases at V and 3 bases at J, with 18 bases in the middle. CDR1 and CDR2 from the germline V gene are MGHRA and YSYEKL. CDR3 sequence reads: CASSPYPKGAYTEAFF. CDR3 coding DNA: TGCGCCAGCAGCCCATATCCAAAGGGAGCCTACACTGAAGCTTTCTTT.

V gene TRBV7-6 combines with J gene TRBJ1-4; 7 bases match TRBD1. The germline V gene has CDR1 SGHVS and CDR2 FNYEAQ. V lost 5 bases to trimming and J lost 5 bases; unmatched junction nucleotides: 8. The CDR3 is 15 amino acids. This CDR3 reads CASSPNRDRNEKLFF. In DNA, the CDR3 is TGTGCCAGCAGCCCCAACCGGGACAGAAATGAAAAACTGTTTTTT.

Concerning this clone itself: Other nucleotide sequences from this sample produce the same CDR3. This rearrangement joins TRBV6-5 to TRBJ1-2; D not certain. V was trimmed by 4 bases and J by 2 bases, leaving 8 bases between them. The CDR3 runs 13 residues. CDR1 is MNHEY and CDR2 is SVGAGI in the germline V gene. This CDR3 is CASSFGANYGYTF. In DNA, the CDR3 is TGTGCCAGCAGTTTTGGAGCGAACTATGGCTACACCTTC.

Note on this clone: One end of the junction does not line up with germline, which may come from a read error. V gene TRBV6-5 combines with J gene TRBJ2-6; possibly TRBD1 for D (5 bases). Germline values: CDR1 MNHEY, CDR2 SVGAGI. This CDR3 has 14 residues. In nucleotides, the CDR3 is TGTGCCAGCAGTATCGATTCTGGGGCCAATGTCCTGACTTTC. Encoded protein: CASSIDSGANVLTF.

This clone was found once. This chain joins TRBV5-8 and TRBJ1-5; D ambiguous. The germline V gene encodes CDR1 SGHTS and CDR2 YDEGEE. There are 14 residues in the CDR3. V lost 2 bases, J lost 3 bases, and 9 bases lay in between. The CDR3 loop is CASSFGRDNQPQHF. In DNA, the CDR3 is TGTGCCAGCAGCTTCGGGCGGGACAATCAGCCCCAGCATTTT.